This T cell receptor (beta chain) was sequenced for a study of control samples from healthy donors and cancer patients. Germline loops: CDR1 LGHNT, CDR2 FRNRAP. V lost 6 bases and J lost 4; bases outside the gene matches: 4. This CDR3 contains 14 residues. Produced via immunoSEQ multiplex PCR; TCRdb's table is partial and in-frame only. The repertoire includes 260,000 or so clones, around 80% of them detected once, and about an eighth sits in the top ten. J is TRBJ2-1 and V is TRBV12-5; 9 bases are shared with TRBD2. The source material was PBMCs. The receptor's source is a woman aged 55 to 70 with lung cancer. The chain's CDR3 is CASGLSGGYNEQFF. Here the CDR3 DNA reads TGTGCTAGTGGCCTTAGCGGGGGTTACAATGAGCAGTTCTTC.